This TCR beta chain was recorded in a study of early stage breast cancer tumors (dated by TCRdb to between 2016 and 2019). For the wider study: Of the roughly 15 invasive breast tumors, 12 to 13 were found to be estrogen receptor-positive, progesterone receptor-positive and HER2-negative. Of the roughly twelve ER+/PR+/HER2- tumors, eight were classified as invasive ductal carcinomas and four as invasive lobular carcinomas. On average, each sample had roughly 9.7-fold read coverage. The samples as a whole yielded more than 2.5 million detected templates, corresponding to approximately 990,000 unique clonotypes.

Taken from about 2-4 cm away from the tumor, the adjacent normal breast tissue was rinsed with PBS and kept in prechilled RNAlater. Because of high lipid content and low cell density, roughly 90-320 mg of normal breast tissue was often needed to obtain sufficient DNA. The study profiled bulk TCR beta-chain repertoires in matched peripheral blood, tumor and adjacent normal breast tissue taken from some 17 patients with early-stage breast cancer. The Qiagen AllPrep DNA/RNA Mini kit was used to extract genomic DNA. The CDR3 measures 17 amino acids from cysteine to phenylalanine. Only CDR3 DNA remains: 51 bases, in frame from the first base. Ends trimmed: V by 0 bases, J by 5 bases; bases unmatched to a gene: 8. The germline V gene yields LGHNA for CDR1 and YNFKEQ for CDR2. In its sample, this clone was seen once. Its antigen target is currently unknown. Per-base quality was not reported, and no clone a single base away is much larger than it.

Study-wide findings and limitations: Analysis by tumor subtype was prevented by the small cohort size. Compared with adjacent normal breast tissue, tumors had higher clonality and around 2.5-fold greater T cell density. Repertoires from blood resembled normal breast more closely than tumor, and using blood as a reference for each tissue separated tumor from normal in about 85% of the 16 patients. Chain pairing and functional markers such as CD4, CD8 and FOXP3 were not captured by bulk genomic DNA sequencing of unsorted cells. Enriched TCRB sequences shared across patients were mostly commonly generated sequences, unlikely to play an important role in the tumor microenvironment.

Every sample was amplified as two independent genomic DNA replicates, using around 0.46 ug for blood and about 1.6 ug for tumor or normal breast. Following the manufacturer's instructions, the ImmunoSeq Intro kit was used to carry out TCRB sequencing on genomic DNA. The multiplex PCR ran for 30 to 35 cycles using proprietary primers and spike-in control sequences for absolute quantification. Single-end 150-bp reads were used to sequence an 87-bp fragment covering the CDR3 and the flanking V and J genes. Each lane of an Illumina MiSeq using version 3.0 chemistry carried seven multiplexed samples, with two replicates per sample. In the authors' own workflow: Raw data were processed by the vendor's proprietary pipeline, with both replicates merged into one result per sample. A clonotype was defined as productive rearrangements that share the same V-gene family, CDR3 amino acid sequence and J-gene segment. Clonality was calculated as 1 minus the normalized Shannon entropy (Pielou evenness) of TCRB abundances. To estimate T cell density, the total number of templates was divided by the number of input cells, which was inferred from the amount of DNA input. Total repertoire diversity and clonality were estimated with Recon using default parameters. Tumor-enriched clonotypes were defined as having over 0.1% abundance in tumor and at least 32-fold higher abundance than in normal breast. TCRdb took over this immuneACCESS table, retaining in-frame rearrangements with V and J assigned. Such tables are incomplete; in checked studies, under half of the missing clones stem from an unresolved V gene, and the remainder is unexplained. V and J calls and clone size are those listed in that table; D and trimming were worked out from the DNA. In all, the sample holds about 2,600 clones, and approximately 68% of those were seen once. The ten most abundant clones make up about 20% of the sample.

This TCR was sampled from a person aged 50-59 years with breast cancer. This sequence uses TRBV4-2 and TRBJ2-3; TRBD2 fits 10 bases in the junction. Source material: normal breast tissue next to the tumor. The bases read TGTGCCAGCAGCCAAGATACGGCTAGCGGGGGAGGAGATACGCAGTATTTT. Translated, this is CASSQDTASGGGDTQYF.